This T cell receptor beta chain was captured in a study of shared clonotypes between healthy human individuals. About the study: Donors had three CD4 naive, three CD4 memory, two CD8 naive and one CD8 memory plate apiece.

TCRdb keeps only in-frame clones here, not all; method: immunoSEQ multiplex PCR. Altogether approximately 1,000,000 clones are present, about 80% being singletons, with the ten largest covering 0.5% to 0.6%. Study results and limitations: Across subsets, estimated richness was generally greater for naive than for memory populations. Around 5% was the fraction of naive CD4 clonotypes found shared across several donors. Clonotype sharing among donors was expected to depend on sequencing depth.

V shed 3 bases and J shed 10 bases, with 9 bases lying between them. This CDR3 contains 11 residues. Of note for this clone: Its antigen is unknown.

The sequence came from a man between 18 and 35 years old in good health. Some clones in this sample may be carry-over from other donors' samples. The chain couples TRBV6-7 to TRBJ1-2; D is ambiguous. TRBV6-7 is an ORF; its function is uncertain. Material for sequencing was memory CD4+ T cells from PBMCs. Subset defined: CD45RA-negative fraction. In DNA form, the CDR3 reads TGTGCCAGCAGTTATTGCACCGCCTACACCTTC. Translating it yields CASSYCTAYTF.